A selection of T cell receptor beta chains follows, all from one sample in a study of blood T cell repertoires in COVID-19. The assay was immunoSEQ multiplex PCR, and TCRdb's table has in-frame clones only and misses some. The sample lists under 200,000 clones, about 85% occurring once. What was sequenced was peripheral blood. These receptors were obtained from a woman aged 65 to 85 with COVID-19, enrolled during active disease. The CDR3 runs from the conserved cysteine through the conserved F or W. The order of the fields is D gene, V gene, J gene, clone size, CDR3 DNA, CDR3 protein. A D gene is named only where the DNA matches it firmly. Clone size is not always given. Where it is, it says once, few, many or a class for expanded clones.

>NA|TRBV6-1|TRBJ2-1|NA
TGTGCCAGCAGTGAAGTGGCGGGTTTTAACAATGAGCAGTTCTTC
CASSEVAGFNNEQFF
>NA|TRBV7-2|TRBJ2-2|NA
TGTGCCAGCAGTGCCGGGACACTGAACACCGGGGAGCTGTTTTTT
CASSAGTLNTGELFF
>NA|TRBV6-1|TRBJ1-2|few
TGTGCCAGCAGTGAAACCCAACGGGACTATGGCTACACCTTC
CASSETQRDYGYTF
>NA|TRBV6-6|TRBJ1-2|NA
TGTGCCAGCACCGACTCCACCTATGGCTACACCTTC
CASTDSTYGYTF
>TRBD1|TRBV7-8|TRBJ1-5|NA
TGTGCCAGCAGCCGCTCAGGGGGTCAGCCCCAGCATTTT
CASSRSGGQPQHF
>NA|TRBV6-6|TRBJ1-5|NA
TGTGCCAGCAGACCCGGGACACAGAGCAATCAGCCCCAGCATTTT
CASRPGTQSNQPQHF
>NA|TRBV19|TRBJ1-5|NA
TGTGCCAGTAGTGATGCAGTCAATCAGCCCCAGCATTTT
CASSDAVNQPQHF
>TRBD2|TRBV27|TRBJ2-2|NA
TGTGCCAGCAGTCCCGGACTAGCGGGTAACACCGGGGAGCTGTTTTTT
CASSPGLAGNTGELFF
>TRBD2|TRBV19|TRBJ2-2|NA
TGTGCCAGTAGTATCTCGACTAGCGGGGGGCCCGGGGAGCTGTTTTTT
CASSISTSGGPGELFF
>NA|TRBV12-3/TRBV12-4|TRBJ1-5|NA
TGTGCCAGCAGTTTTACAAAGCGTCAGCCCCAGCATTTT
CASSFTKRQPQHF
>TRBD1|TRBV6-5|TRBJ2-7|NA
TGTGCCAGCAGTTACTCAGAGGGACAGAAGTTTTTC
CASSYSEGQKFF
>TRBD1|TRBV7-8|TRBJ1-1|NA
TGTGCCAGCAGCTTAGAGGACAGGGCAGACACTGAAGCTTTCTTT
CASSLEDRADTEAFF
>TRBD1|TRBV19|TRBJ1-1|NA
TGTGCCAGTCTCACAGGGGCCGGGAACACTGAAGCTTTCTTT
CASLTGAGNTEAFF
>NA|TRBV14|TRBJ2-5|NA
TGTGCCAGCAGCCCCGGGACAAGAACGTACCAAGAGACCCAGTACTTC
CASSPGTRTYQETQYF
>TRBD1|TRBV30|TRBJ1-1|few
TGTGCCTGGGGGGACAGAGGCGGAACGGCTTTCTTT
CAWGDRGGTAFF
>NA|TRBV12-3/TRBV12-4|TRBJ1-5|few
TGTGCCAGCAGTGAAGGTCGGCGGATGCATTTT
CASSEGRRMHF
>NA|TRBV28|TRBJ1-1|NA
TGTGCCAGCAGTTTCCGAATTGGTGAGGGGGACACTGAAGCTTTCTTT
CASSFRIGEGDTEAFF
>TRBD1|TRBV2|TRBJ2-7|NA
TGTGCCAGCAGTCCGACAGGGGGCGGAGGGCGGCAGTACTTC
CASSPTGGGGRQYF
>NA|TRBV18|TRBJ2-7|NA
TGTGCCAGCTCACCGACAGGTCCCCTCGAGCAGTACTTC
CASSPTGPLEQYF
>NA|TRBV5-6|TRBJ2-3|NA
TGTGCCAGCAGCTTGGGAGGACAACCCAAAGATACGCAGTATTTT
CASSLGGQPKDTQYF
>TRBD2|TRBV10-2|TRBJ2-4|NA
TGCGCCAGCAGGGGGGGGACGGACCTAGCCAAAAACATTCAGTACTTC
CASRGGTDLAKNIQYF
>NA|TRBV7-8|TRBJ1-1|NA
TGTGCCAGCAGCTTGGCAGGGGACAACACTGAAGCTTTCTTT
CASSLAGDNTEAFF
>NA|TRBV5-5|TRBJ1-1|few
TGTGCCAGCAGCTTGACAGGGACCGACACTGAAGCTTTCTTT
CASSLTGTDTEAFF
>NA|TRBV2|TRBJ1-1|NA
TGTGCCAGCAGTTCAACGGGGGGTAGGGCTGAAGCTTTCTTT
CASSSTGGRAEAFF
>TRBD1|TRBV18|TRBJ2-5|NA
TGTGCCAGCTCACCACAGAGGGGGCTTCAAGAGACCCAGTACTTC
CASSPQRGLQETQYF
>NA|TRBV27|TRBJ1-1|NA
TGTGCCAGCAGTCCGGGAAAGATCTCGGGACAAGTAATCATGAACACTGAAGCTTTCTTT
CASSPGKISGQVIMNTEAFF
>NA|TRBV7-2|TRBJ1-5|NA
TGTGCCAGCAGCCCAAATACAGTGGGTTACAATCAGCCCCAGCATTTT
CASSPNTVGYNQPQHF
>TRBD1|TRBV18|TRBJ2-2|NA
TGTGCCAGCTCACCTGATGGACAGGCCCTGCACACCGGGGAGCTGTTTTTT
CASSPDGQALHTGELFF
>TRBD2|TRBV19|TRBJ2-3|NA
TGTGCCAGCGCCAGTGGCCCCGGGCGGGGGGGCCCCCATACGCAGTATTTT
CASASGPGRGGPHTQYF
>NA|TRBV6-5|TRBJ1-4|NA
TGTGCCAGCAGTTTCCGGACGGGAAAAGGGGAAAAACTGTTTTTT
CASSFRTGKGEKLFF
>NA|TRBV12-3/TRBV12-4|TRBJ1-5|once
TGTGCCAGCAGTTTAGCGGGGGGGCCCCAGCATTTT
CASSLAGGPQHF
>TRBD1|TRBV7-2|TRBJ1-5|NA
TGTGCCAGCAGCTTAGACAGGGGGTCTGGTCAGCCCCAGCATTTT
CASSLDRGSGQPQHF
>NA|TRBV28|TRBJ2-5|NA
TGTGCCAGCACTCCGGGCAGGGGAGAGACCCAGTACTTC
CASTPGRGETQYF
>NA|TRBV23-1|TRBJ2-7|NA
TGCGCCAGACTCGAATATAGCGAGCAGTACTTC
CARLEYSEQYF
>TRBD1|TRBV30|TRBJ1-1|NA
TGTGCCTGGAGTCCGGGACAGGGCACTGAAGCTTTCTTT
CAWSPGQGTEAFF
>TRBD2|TRBV19|TRBJ2-1|NA
TGTGCCAGTAGTATGTGGACTAGCGGGAGTTACGTCGGCAATGAGCAGTTCTTC
CASSMWTSGSYVGNEQFF
>TRBD1|TRBV29-1|TRBJ1-1|NA
TGCAGCGTCGGAGGGACAGGGCAAGCTTTCTTT
CSVGGTGQAFF
>NA|TRBV5-5|TRBJ2-7|NA
TGTGCCAGCAGCTTGAGGGGGGGCTACGAGCAGTACTTC
CASSLRGGYEQYF
>TRBD1|TRBV10-3|TRBJ1-2|NA
TGTGCCATCAGCGCACAGGGGGCGGATGCCTTTAACTATGGCTACACCTTC
CAISAQGADAFNYGYTF
>NA|TRBV5-5|TRBJ2-2|NA
TGTGCCAGCAGCTTGGCCGTGGCGGCCGGGGAGCTGTTTTTT
CASSLAVAAGELFF
>NA|TRBV11-3|TRBJ2-1|NA
TGTGCCAGCAGCCGGTCTCCCTCCTCCTACAATGAGCAGTTCTTC
CASSRSPSSYNEQFF
>TRBD2|TRBV11-2|TRBJ2-1|NA
TGTGCCAGCAGCTTCGGGACTAGCGGTTACAATGAGCAGTTCTTC
CASSFGTSGYNEQFF
>NA|TRBV12-3/TRBV12-4|TRBJ2-1|NA
TGTGCCAGCAGTTCGACCCTAGCGAAGCAGTTCTTC
CASSSTLAKQFF
>TRBD1|TRBV5-1|TRBJ1-1|NA
TGCGCCAGCAGCCCGGACAGGATCCACGCTGAAGCTTTCTTT
CASSPDRIHAEAFF
>NA|TRBV5-1|TRBJ2-4|few
TGCGCCAGCAGCTTGGAAGAGAACATTCAGTACTTC
CASSLEENIQYF